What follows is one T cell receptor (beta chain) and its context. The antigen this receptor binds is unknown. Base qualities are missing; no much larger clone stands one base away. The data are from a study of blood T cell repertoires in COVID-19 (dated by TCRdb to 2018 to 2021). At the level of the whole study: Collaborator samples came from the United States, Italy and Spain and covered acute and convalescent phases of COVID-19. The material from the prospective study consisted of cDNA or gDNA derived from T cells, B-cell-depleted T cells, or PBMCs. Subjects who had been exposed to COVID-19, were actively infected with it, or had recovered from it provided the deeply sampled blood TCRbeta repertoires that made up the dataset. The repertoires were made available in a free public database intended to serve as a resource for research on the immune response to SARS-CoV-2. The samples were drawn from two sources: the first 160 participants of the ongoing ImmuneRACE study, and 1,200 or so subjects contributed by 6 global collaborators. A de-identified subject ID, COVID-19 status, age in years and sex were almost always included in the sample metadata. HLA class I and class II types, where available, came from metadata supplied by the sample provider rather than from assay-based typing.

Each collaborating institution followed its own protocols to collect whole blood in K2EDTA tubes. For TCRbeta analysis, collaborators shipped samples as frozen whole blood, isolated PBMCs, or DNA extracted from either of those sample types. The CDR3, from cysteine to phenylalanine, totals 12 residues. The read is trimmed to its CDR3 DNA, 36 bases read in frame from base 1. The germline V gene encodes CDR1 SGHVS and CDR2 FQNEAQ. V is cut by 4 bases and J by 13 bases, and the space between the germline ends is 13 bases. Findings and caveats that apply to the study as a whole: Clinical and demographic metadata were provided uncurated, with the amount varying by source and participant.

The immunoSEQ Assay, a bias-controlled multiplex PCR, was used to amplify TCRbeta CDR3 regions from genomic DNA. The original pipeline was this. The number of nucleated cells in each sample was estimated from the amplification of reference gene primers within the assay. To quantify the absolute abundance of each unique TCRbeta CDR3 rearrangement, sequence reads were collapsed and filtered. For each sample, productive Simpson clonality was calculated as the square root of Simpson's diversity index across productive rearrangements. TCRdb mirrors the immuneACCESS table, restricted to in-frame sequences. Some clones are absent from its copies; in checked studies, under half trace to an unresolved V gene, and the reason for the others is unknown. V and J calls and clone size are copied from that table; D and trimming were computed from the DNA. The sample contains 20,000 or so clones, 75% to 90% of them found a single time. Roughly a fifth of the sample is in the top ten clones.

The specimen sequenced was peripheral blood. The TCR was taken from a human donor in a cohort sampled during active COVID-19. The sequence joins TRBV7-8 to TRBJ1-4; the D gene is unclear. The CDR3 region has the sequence CASSWAWLGLFF. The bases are TGTGCCAGCAGCTGGGCATGGTTGGGACTGTTTTTT. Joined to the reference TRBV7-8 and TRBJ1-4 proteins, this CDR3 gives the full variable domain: GAGVSQSPRYKVAKRGQDVALRCDPISGHVSLFWYQQALGQGPEFLTYFQNEAQLDKSGLPSDRFFAERPEGSVSTLKIQRTQQEDSAVYLCASSWAWLGLFFGSGTQLSVL.